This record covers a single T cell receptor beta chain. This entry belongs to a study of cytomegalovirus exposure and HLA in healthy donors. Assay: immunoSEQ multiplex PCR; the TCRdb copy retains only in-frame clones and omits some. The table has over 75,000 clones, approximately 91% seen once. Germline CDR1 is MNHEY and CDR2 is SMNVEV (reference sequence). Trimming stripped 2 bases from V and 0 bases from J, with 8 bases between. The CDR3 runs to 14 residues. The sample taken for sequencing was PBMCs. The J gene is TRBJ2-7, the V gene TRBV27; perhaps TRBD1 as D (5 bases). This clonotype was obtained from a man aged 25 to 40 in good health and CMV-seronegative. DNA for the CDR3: TGTGCCAGCAGTTTAATGGACACCTCCTACGAGCAGTACTTC. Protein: CASSLMDTSYEQYF.